This TCR beta chain was obtained from a study of vaccination effects on CD4 cells after COVID-19. Across the whole study: Participants were given two doses of BNT162b2 or mRNA-1273 vaccine.

Regarding this clone: Antigen: not known.

Study results and limitations: Vaccine-induced new clones formed most post-vaccine spike-reactive clones in convalescents. Late post-vaccination, clones induced by infection and those induced by vaccine underwent marked clonal contraction.

This CDR3 contains 13 residues. The V gene's germline CDR1 is LGHNA and CDR2 YSLEER. The V end lost 1 base, the J end lost 4 bases, and 6 bases lay between the germline ends. Antigen-specific CD4+ T cells were first expanded with viral peptide pools by the ViraFEST assay and only then sequenced. CD4+ T cell isolation took place after approximately ten days of culture. PCR-confirmed SARS-CoV-2 infection occurred in the person between March and December 2020. Replacing half the medium with IL-2 medium was done on days 3 and 7. Sequencing was performed with immunoSEQ multiplex PCR; in TCRdb, only in-frame clones are kept and a portion is missing. The profile shows about 27,000 clones, 65% to 85% of them singletons.

Specimen: CD4+ T cells from PBMCs cultured with HCoV-NL63 spike peptides, collected before COVID-19 vaccination. The TCR comes from a human donor who had a prior SARS-CoV-2 infection. The rearrangement joins TRBV4-3 to TRBJ2-3; D is unresolved. The DNA for the CDR3 is TGCGCCAGCAGCCAAGGTACGCCAGATACGCAGTATTTT. Amino acid sequence: CASSQGTPDTQYF.